The TCR beta chain under discussion was sequenced for a study of cytomegalovirus exposure and HLA in healthy donors (dated by TCRdb to about 2017). Context from the whole study: In an earlier analysis of about 560 of the donors, approximately 300 Gb of sequence data and 100 million or so unique TCR beta sequences from about 179 million T cells were reported. To decide whether each TCR beta V gene segment behaved as functional or pseudogenic, an earlier analysis of some 540 of the donors relied on high-throughput TCR beta sequencing. To study patterns of TCR occurrence, a later analysis re-analyzed previously published TCR beta repertoires from hundreds of donors and added high-resolution HLA genotyping. Besides the first cohort of hundreds of subjects, a separate validation cohort made up of roughly 120 different subjects was used. Donor age, sex, ethnicity and CMV serostatus were compiled alongside the repertoire data. Across 398 genotyped donors of the cohort, an average of about 240,000 unique TCR beta nucleotide sequences per donor were sequenced, and around 19% of those sequences were non-productive. HLA typing included class I and class II loci at four-digit resolution. The study was designed to test whether signatures of past pathogen exposure could be identified by cataloging public T cell receptors. Roughly 300 gigabases of sequencing data and 70 million to 100 million unique TCR sequences were included in an early release covering roughly 600 HLA-typed donors. Among the approximately 430 genotyped donors, around 79% belonged to the genetic ancestry cluster associated with self-reported Caucasian donors. Rather than drawing on any new phenotypic data, the later analysis identified candidate immune exposures from TCR beta sequences and the way those sequences occurred across donors. The study combined high-throughput TCR immunosequencing, statistical association of individual TCRs with disease status, and machine learning to predict cytomegalovirus infection status. The number of donors typed differed by locus, with 629-630 for A, B, C, DRB1 and DQB1, over 500 for DQA1, under 610 for DPA1, and 450 to 480 for DPB1. A few DR-DQ haplotypes were handled as single units for association and clustering because linkage in the cohort was strong. A later genetic analysis took genome-wide SNP genotypes for about 60% of the roughly 670 donors and used that subset as a discovery cohort. The T cell repertoires of 700 or so subjects were profiled by immunosequencing and related to cytomegalovirus serostatus. All discovery cohort repertoires had been generated on a single sequencing platform. Broader findings and caveats from the paper: The sequencing pipeline was judged likely to have produced a cluster of highly shared sequence variants as a technical artifact. CMV serostatus was the only immune exposure information available for the cohort. Three of the identified cytomegalovirus-associated TCR beta chains were confirmed in vitro to be specific for cytomegalovirus antigens. A later genetic analysis reported fewer N-insertions in productive TCRs among donors in an Asian-associated ancestry cluster than the roughly 650-donor mean. An earlier analysis of approximately 530 of the donors showed that most TCR beta V segments appeared in productive rearrangements either about 87% or about 30% of the time, which broadly matched IMGT annotations. Correlated functional status among segregating V segments might reflect linkage disequilibrium, but an unknown experimental factor could not be ruled out. In the study, 150 to 200 TCR beta chains were listed as associated with cytomegalovirus. Some IMGT-functional V segments, including TRBV6-2 and TRBV6-3, could not be distinguished by the 87-base-pair reads and were therefore excluded. Because HLA typing was missing for some donors at each locus, association tests included only the typed subset. According to a later analysis, TCR association rates differed among HLA loci, with DRB1 alleles showing the most associated TCRs and HLA-C alleles showing the fewest. It was suggested by the authors that the approach could potentially be generalized to other disease states and immunological phenotypes. Because counts were too low, more than 15 rarely observed V segments, including chromosome 9 orphons, were left out of the earlier analysis of 587 of the donors. A later analysis reported that several top co-occurrence clusters appeared linked to parvovirus B19, influenza, CMV and Epstein-Barr virus. In a later analysis, HLA-associated TCR beta chains were found to be more clonally expanded and to have lower generation probabilities than equally common non-associated chains. Specific HLA alleles were associated with 15,000 to 20,000 TCR beta sequences at a false discovery rate of 0.05 in a later analysis. The classifier was reported to diagnose cytomegalovirus status with high specificity and sensitivity in both the original and validation cohorts. A later analysis found that most CMV-associated TCR beta chains appeared HLA-restricted, with HLA associations seemingly driven largely by CMV exposure. Strong co-occurrence of HLA alleles, especially DR and DQ, made assigning TCR associations to individual alleles difficult. Sequencing depth was assumed to be roughly uniform across donors in the presence/absence analyses, though that assumption may not hold. Across donors, most TCR sequences were observed very rarely, whereas some public TCRs were present in many individuals. In this cohort, only TCR beta chains were sequenced, and detectable features were limited by the absence of alpha or paired-chain data. An association between a missense DCLRE1C variant and V-gene and J-gene trimming of TCR beta chains was found in a later genetic analysis and replicated in an independent cohort. A further reported finding was that TCR beta sequences accurately predicted the HLA-A and HLA-B alleles for most subjects in the first cohort.

V was cut back by 3 bases and J by 4 bases, leaving a gap of 13 bases between them. The germline V gene sets CDR1 to KGHSH and CDR2 to LQKENI. The CDR3 starts with the cysteine, ends with the phenylalanine, and has 14 residues. Only the CDR3 DNA is retained, 42 bases long and in frame from the first base. Libraries were made using the immunoSEQ multiplex PCR assay. The multiplex PCR relied on a mix of 60 forward primers for TCR Vbeta segments and 13 reverse primers for TCR Jbeta segments. The CDR3 region of rearranged TCR beta genes was amplified from genomic DNA by a multiplex PCR assay. The amplified TCR beta libraries were sequenced on the Illumina HiSeq System as 87-base-pair reads. The authors' analysis ran thus. A later analysis counted about 82 million unique TCR beta chains across the 650 to 800 repertoires, and approximately 11 million of these chains were shared by at least two donors. A nearest-neighbor algorithm error-corrected the raw reads and collapsed the reads into unique sequences, merging closely related sequences to remove PCR and sequencing errors. CDR3 sequences were aligned to IMGT reference sequences to assign V, D and J gene segments. For a sequence to be retained, a match of at least six nucleotides to both a V gene segment and a J gene segment was required. A rearrangement counted as productive if the CDR3 had no stop codons and remained in frame with V and J, and every other rearrangement counted as non-productive. Following IMGT convention, CDR3 was defined as the stretch from the second conserved V-encoded cysteine to the conserved J-encoded phenylalanine. The earlier analysis of 500 to 600 of the donors excluded sequences that lacked an unambiguous match to a single V gene segment. An earlier analysis of approximately 590 of the donors called V segments functional above 56.7% productive rearrangements and segregating when the between-donor standard deviation exceeded 5%. A statistical classification framework was built for diagnosing cytomegalovirus status from the catalog of TCR beta chain sequences. In a later analysis, TCR nucleotide sequences were compared against IMGT/GENE-DB human TR gene sequences so that V and J genes could be assigned. Using the TCRdist pipeline, a later analysis assigned CDR3 sequences along with most-parsimonious VDJ recombination scenarios. In a later analysis, each TCR beta chain was defined by its CDR3 amino acid sequence together with its V-gene family, and reads lacking a unique V-gene family were excluded. A later analysis removed 550 to 700 highly shared, low-generation-probability nucleotide sequences to deal with suspected cross-contamination and a sequencing artifact. For each public chain, a later analysis derived a clonal expansion index from normalized ranks of inferred template counts within each repertoire. A later analysis computed generation probabilities with a VDJ recombination model fitted to out-of-frame rearrangements, and checked the results against IGoR. In a later analysis, TCR-TCR, TCR-HLA and TCR-CMV co-occurrence was scored with hypergeometric tests, and a repertoire-size bias correction was applied to TCR pairs. In a later analysis, false discovery rates were estimated by permuting HLA or CMV assignments 20 times. In a later analysis, co-occurring TCRs were grouped with DBSCAN, and TCRdist sequence similarity was added when clustering was performed within HLA-allele-positive subsets. Repertoires with fewer than 30,000 or more than 120,000 public chains were left out of co-occurrence clustering, as were about five repertoires with anomalous nucleotide sharing. What TCRdb holds here is the immuneACCESS table cut down to in-frame rearrangements. Part of the clones is not present; checked against another copy, under half of the missing clones reflect an unresolved V gene, and the others are unexplained. V and J calls and clone size are as listed in that table; D and trimming were resolved from the DNA. The sample profile shows approximately 160,000 clones; around 85% of them were found once. Jointly, the top ten make up approximately 1.2% of the sample.

In total, roughly 670 healthy bone marrow donors made up the cohort. At the time of sampling, every cohort member was nominally healthy, though immune exposures that went unrecorded were likely present. The donor was CMV seropositive and was included in the group of 250 to 350 seropositive cohort members. Every donor gave a peripheral blood sample, and the peripheral blood mononuclear cells from that sample were used for TCR beta sequencing. The Qiagen DNeasy Blood Extraction Kit was used to extract genomic DNA from the blood cell samples. As to this clone: Its recognized antigen is unknown. Base quality data are lacking; no much larger clone is found one base away.

The chain couples TRBV18 to TRBJ2-7; TRBD1 might be the D gene, on 6 matching bases. The TCR originated in a man in his fifties in good health and CMV-seropositive. The sequenced sample consisted of PBMCs. The DNA sequence follows: TGTGCCAGCTCACCGAGAGTCCAGGGGTACGAGCAGTACTTC. This gives the protein CASSPRVQGYEQYF. Where the CDR3 stops, the reference TRBV18 and TRBJ2-7 genes take over; the full variable domain is NAGVMQNPRHLVRRRGQEARLRCSPMKGHSHVYWYRQLPEEGLKFMVYLQKENIIDESGMPKERFSAEFPKEGPSILRIQQVVRGDSAAYFCASSPRVQGYEQYFGPGTRLTVT.